One sample yielded the 27 T cell receptor beta chains listed below, sequenced in a study of PD-1 blockade in mismatch repair-deficient tumors. Sequencing was performed with immunoSEQ multiplex PCR; in TCRdb, only in-frame clones are kept and a portion is missing. The sample holds 100,000 to 150,000 clones, approximately 86% seen once. Sequencing used peripheral blood, obtained 44 weeks after starting pembrolizumab. The receptors derive from an adult with mismatch repair-deficient cancer.

The chain recombines TRBV7-9 with TRBJ2-7, with TRBD1 identical over 11 bases. Germline V gene sequence: CDR1 SEHNR, CDR2 FQNEAQ (reference sequence). The CDR3 has 14 amino acids. The V gene end was trimmed by 6 bases and the J gene end by 5 bases; junction bases not matched to a gene: 6. The CDR3 loop reads CASSPGQGVDEQYF. As DNA, the CDR3 is TGTGCCAGCAGTCCGGGACAGGGGGTGGACGAGCAGTACTTC.

This clone was seen a few times. The rearrangement joins TRBV7-3 to TRBJ2-1; D assignment may be TRBD1 or TRBD2 (6 bases each). CDR1 is SGHTA and CDR2 is FQGTGA in the germline V gene. Between the trimmed V and J ends, which lost 6 bases and 5 bases, there was a span of 17 bases. The CDR3 length is 15 residues. The CDR3 DNA reads TGTGCCAGCAGTAGGGGGACTTCGCCGAACAATGAGCAGTTCTTC. It specifies CASSRGTSPNNEQFF.

This chain joins TRBV30 and TRBJ2-3; D possibly corresponds to TRBD2 (6 bases). This CDR3 is 14 amino acids long. Germline V CDR1 and CDR2: GTSNPN, SVGIG (reference sequence). Trimming stripped 0 bases from V and 9 bases from J, with 16 bases between. CDR3 region: CAWSVPAGRITQYF. The CDR3 DNA follows: TGTGCCTGGAGTGTACCCGCGGGAAGGATCACGCAGTATTTT.

In its sample, this clone was seen once. This chain links TRBV6-1 with TRBJ1-4; D ambiguous. The CDR3 is made up of 14 amino acids. The germline V and J ends were trimmed by 3 bases and 8 bases, with 13 bases remaining between them. CDR1 and CDR2 from the germline V gene are MNHNS and SASEGT. CDR3 bases: TGTGCCAGCAGTGATGGCAGTCTACGGGAAAAACTGTTTTTT. It specifies CASSDGSLREKLFF.

The sample holds a few counts of this clone. The V gene is TRBV7-9, the J gene TRBJ1-1; 7 bases are a match to TRBD1. CDR1 and CDR2 from the germline V gene are SEHNR and FQNEAQ (reference sequence). Unmatched junction bases numbered 12, after V lost 0 bases and J lost 8 bases. This CDR3 has 16 residues. CDR3 sequence reads: CASSLAQAGGVGEAFF. CDR3 DNA sequence: TGTGCCAGCAGCTTAGCGCAGGCAGGGGGGGTCGGAGAAGCTTTCTTT.

The rearrangement joins TRBV10-1 to TRBJ1-1; a possible D gene is TRBD1 (5 bases). V gave up 6 bases and J gave up 4 bases, with 12 bases separating them. CDR3 size: 13 residues. Germline lookup yields CDR1 WNHNN and CDR2 SYGVQD (reference sequence). The CDR3 here is CASSAGLGTEAFF. The CDR3 nucleotides are TGCGCCAGCAGCGCAGGGTTGGGCACTGAAGCTTTCTTT.

A single count supports this clone. The chain links TRBV7-8 to TRBJ2-6; D may correspond to TRBD1 or TRBD2 (6 bases each). Trimming shortened V by 5 bases and J by 0 bases, and 23 bases separated the two germline ends. CDR1 SGHVS and CDR2 FQNEAQ come from the germline V gene. The CDR3 sequence is 20 residues long. In DNA, the CDR3 is TGTGCCAGCAGCCTAGTCCGGGGGCAGGTCTTAGGCTCTGGGGCCAACGTCCTGACTTTC. This sequence encodes CASSLVRGQVLGSGANVLTF.

The gene calls are TRBV6-5 and TRBJ1-1; D unclear. The germline CDR1 and CDR2 sequences are MNHEY and SVGAGI. Between the trimmed V and J ends, which lost 1 base and 4 bases, there was a span of 10 bases. This CDR3 has 14 amino acids. CDR3 loop: CASSYLRGSTEAFF. The CDR3 nucleotides read TGTGCCAGCAGTTACTTGCGGGGAAGCACTGAAGCTTTCTTT.

V is TRBV6-6 and J is TRBJ2-7; 7 bases agree with TRBD1. Trimming cost V 6 bases and J 6 bases; bases outside gene matches: 8. CDR1 is MNHNY and CDR2 is SVGAGI in the germline V gene (reference sequence). The CDR3 is 13 amino acids. The CDR3 sequence: CASRRQGQGEQYF. The CDR3 bases are TGTGCCAGCAGGCGACAGGGTCAGGGCGAGCAGTACTTC.

The J gene is TRBJ2-3, the V gene TRBV6-1; TRBD2 matches 9 bases. Trimming at V came to 7 bases and at J to 0 bases, leaving 2 bases not matched to a gene. This CDR3 is 14 amino acids long. The germline gives CDR1 MNHNS, CDR2 SASEGT. CDR3 coding DNA: TGTGCCAGCATCACTAGCGGGAGCACAGATACGCAGTATTTT. It specifies CASITSGSTDTQYF.

This sequence joins TRBV5-1 and TRBJ2-3, with D perhaps TRBD1 (6 bases). The CDR3 has 14 residues. With 6 bases removed from V and 0 bases from J, the gap between germline ends came to 11 bases. Per the germline V gene, CDR1 is SGHRS and CDR2 is YFSETQ. In nucleotides, the CDR3 is TGCGCCAGCACCACCGGACAGAGCACAGATACGCAGTATTTT. Amino acids: CASTTGQSTDTQYF.

J is TRBJ2-1 and V is TRBV19; 12 nucleotides line up with TRBD2. V gave up 4 bases and J gave up 3 bases; unmatched junction bases: 1. This CDR3 comprises 15 residues. Germline lookup yields CDR1 LNHDA and CDR2 SQIVND (reference sequence). Here the CDR3 DNA reads TGTGCCAGTAGTAGACTAGCGGGAGTCTACAATGAGCAGTTCTTC. It codes for CASSRLAGVYNEQFF.

The rearrangement links TRBV6-5 to TRBJ2-7; D is unclear. The germline V gene encodes CDR1 MNHEY and CDR2 SVGAGI. The germline V and J ends were trimmed by 6 bases and 0 bases, with 15 bases remaining between them. CDR3 length equals 15 residues. CDR3 in amino acids: CASRTPRDRSYEQYF. CDR3 DNA: TGTGCCAGCAGAACTCCAAGGGATCGCTCCTACGAGCAGTACTTC.

A remark on this clone: It is unclear where the CDR3 begins or ends on the DNA, so no DNA is shown, and the CDR3 is as TCRdb lists it. The rearrangement joins TRBV21-1 to TRBJ1-4. TRBV21-1 is a recognized pseudogene. Both ends counted, the CDR3 spans 16 residues. The CDR3 loop reads CASSKVGGGSNEKLFF.

The genes are TRBV6-5 and TRBJ1-2; D remains ambiguous. The CDR3 length is 14 residues. V lost 4 bases and J 10 bases, leaving 19 bases between the germline ends. Looked up from germline, CDR1 is MNHEY and CDR2 is SVGAGI. This CDR3 reads CASSFSPDLDPYTF. For the CDR3, the DNA is TGTGCCAGCAGTTTCTCCCCCGACCTTGACCCCTACACCTTC.

The count of this clone is one. The J gene is TRBJ2-1, the V gene TRBV4-3; 12 bases map to TRBD2. V dropped 2 bases and J dropped 4; count of bases not matched to a gene: 9. CDR1 is LGHNA, CDR2 YSLEER, per germline. This CDR3 spans 18 amino acids. Written as DNA, the CDR3 is TGCGCCAGCAGCCAACATCTGATCGGACTAGCGGGATACAATGAGCAGTTCTTC. Amino acids: CASSQHLIGLAGYNEQFF.

The chain uses TRBV7-9 and TRBJ2-1; tentative D call: TRBD2 (5 bases). CDR3 size: 16 residues. Germline CDR1 SEHNR, CDR2 FQNEAQ (reference sequence). Trimming stripped 5 bases from V and 4 bases from J, with 18 bases between. CDR3 bases: TGTGCCAGCAGCCTCGGATGGAGCGGAGCATACAATGAGCAGTTCTTC. This sequence encodes CASSLGWSGAYNEQFF.

The V call is TRBV7-9, the J call TRBJ2-3; 8 nucleotides agree with TRBD1. Per the germline V gene, CDR1 is SEHNR and CDR2 is FQNEAQ (reference sequence). V dropped 3 bases and J dropped 5; count of bases not matched to a gene: 1. This CDR3 spans 13 amino acids. The DNA for the CDR3 is TGTGCCAGCAGCTTGACAGGGGAAGATACGCAGTATTTT. Translating gives CASSLTGEDTQYF.

The chain is built from TRBV5-1 and TRBJ2-7, with a possible D match to TRBD2 (6 bases). The germline V gene has CDR1 SGHRS and CDR2 YFSETQ. V lost 0 bases and J lost 2, with 21 bases in between. The CDR3 totals 18 residues. The CDR3 DNA reads as TGCGCCAGCAGCTTGGTAGTACGGGGCCTAGCGTATCCCTACGAGCAGTACTTC. This translates into CASSLVVRGLAYPYEQYF. The whole variable domain, remainder taken from reference TRBV5-1 and TRBJ2-7, is KAGVTQTPRYLIKTRGQQVTLSCSPISGHRSVSWYQQTPGQGLQFLFEYFSETQRNKGNFPGRFSGRQFSNSRSEMNVSTLELGDSALYLCASSLVVRGLAYPYEQYFGPGTRLTVT.

V is TRBV28 and J is TRBJ2-7, with no clear D. The CDR3 runs to 14 residues. Germline CDR1 is MDHEN and CDR2 is SYDVKM. The V end lost 3 bases, the J end lost 6 bases, and 15 bases lay between the germline ends. The CDR3 here is CASSFLTDLTEQYF. In DNA, the CDR3 is TGTGCCAGCAGTTTTCTGACCGACCTCACCGAGCAGTACTTC.

The chain couples TRBV6-6 to TRBJ1-5, with 8 positions matching TRBD1. The J segment lost 4 bases and the V segment lost 8 bases, leaving 1 base of the junction unmatched. Germline V gene lookup returns CDR1 MNHNY and CDR2 SVGAGI (reference sequence). The CDR3 loop spans 12 amino acids. The CDR3: CASGTGNQPQHF. The CDR3 region has the DNA TGTGCCAGCGGGACAGGTAATCAGCCCCAGCATTTT.

The chain combines TRBV4-2 with TRBJ2-1; weak D call: TRBD2 (5 bases). This CDR3 is built from 14 residues. Germline V CDR1 and CDR2: LGHNA, YNFKEQ. Trimming pared 0 bases from V and 4 bases from J, leaving 7 bases between. The CDR3 DNA is TGTGCCAGCAGCCAAGAAAGCGGTTACAATGAGCAGTTCTTC. As protein: CASSQESGYNEQFF.

The chain has TRBV19 and TRBJ2-5; 7 nucleotides line up with TRBD2. This CDR3 comprises 16 residues. Germline loops: CDR1 LNHDA, CDR2 SQIVND (reference sequence). The V and J ends lost 4 bases and 5 bases, in that order; junction bases with no gene match: 13. Here the CDR3 DNA reads TGTGCCAGTAGTACCCGAGGATCGGGAGGAAGGGAGACCCAGTACTTC. This translates into CASSTRGSGGRETQYF.

This clone was seen once. V is TRBV30 and J is TRBJ2-1; 10 bases agree with TRBD1. This CDR3 has 12 residues. Germline CDR1 is GTSNPN and CDR2 is SVGIG (reference sequence). The CDR3 here is CAWGDRGNEQFF. CDR3 DNA: TGTGCATGGGGGGACAGGGGCAATGAGCAGTTCTTC.

The J gene is TRBJ2-1, the V gene TRBV2; 13 positions agree with TRBD2. This CDR3 region has 16 residues. Trimming at V came to 6 bases and at J to 8 bases, leaving 10 bases not matched to a gene. Germline V CDR1 and CDR2: SNHLY, FYNNEI. The CDR3 loop is CASSRRGTSGIHEQFF. DNA of the CDR3: TGTGCCAGCAGCAGAAGGGGGACTAGCGGGATTCATGAGCAGTTCTTC.

The rearrangement links TRBV4-1 to TRBJ2-1; 7 nucleotides line up with TRBD2. The CDR3 has 17 amino acids. The J segment lost 9 bases and the V segment lost 4 bases, leaving 18 bases of the junction unmatched. Germline CDR1 reads MGHRA; CDR2 reads YSYEKL. The CDR3: CASSPRAGVAGGSEQFF. CDR3 nucleotides: TGCGCCAGCAGCCCCCGTGCCGGGGTAGCGGGTGGAAGTGAGCAGTTCTTC.

V usage is TRBV19 and J usage is TRBJ2-7; TRBD2 matches 8 bases. The CDR3 totals 14 residues. Trimming cost V 3 bases and J 4 bases; bases outside gene matches: 5. The germline CDR1 and CDR2 sequences are LNHDA and SQIVND (reference sequence). In nucleotides, the CDR3 is TGTGCCAGTAGTATCGGGGGGGCAATGTACGAGCAGTACTTC. Its protein product is CASSIGGAMYEQYF.